The 5 T cell receptor beta chains presented below share a single source sample, sequenced in a study of T cell repertoires in cytomegalovirus infection. From the reads, TCRdb called clonotypes with MiXCR, one entry per CDR3 protein. The sample contains approximately 190,000 distinct CDR3 sequences, over 25% of which appear only once. Material: PBMCs. These TCRs come from a human donor in good health (CMV status not recorded). Some clones in this sample may be carry-over from other donors' samples.

The rearrangement joins TRBV20-1 to TRBJ2-3, with D uncertain. CDR3 length: 15 amino acids. V gave up 1 base and J gave up 1 base, with 12 bases separating them. CDR1 and CDR2 from the germline V gene are DFQATT and SNEGSKA (reference sequence). CDR3 sequence reads: CSARGHPGGTDTQYF. CDR3 in DNA: TGCAGTGCTAGAGGCCACCCGGGCGGCACAGATACGCAGTATTTT.

The chain links TRBV7-6 to TRBJ2-7; D possibly corresponds to TRBD1 (5 bases). V dropped 5 bases and J dropped 7 bases, with 18 bases sitting between them. The CDR3 is 14 amino acids. Germline CDR1 reads SGHVS; CDR2 reads FNYEAQ. Here the CDR3 DNA reads TGTGCCAGCAGCAACGCCATAAGGGGCGAAGAGCAGTACTTC. Its protein product is CASSNAIRGEEQYF. The complete variable domain, with remaining parts taken from reference TRBV7-6 and TRBJ2-7, reads GAGVSQSPRYKVTKRGQDVALRCDPISGHVSLYWYRQALGQGPEFLTYFNYEAQQDKSGLPNDRFSAERPEGSISTLTIQRTEQRDSAMYRCASSNAIRGEEQYFGPGTRLTVT.

This clonotype was seen at least ten times. V and J are TRBV6-2 or TRBV6-3 and TRBJ2-1, with TRBD1 matching over 7 bases. The CDR3 is 15 residues long. Per the germline V gene, CDR1 is MNHEY and CDR2 is SVGEGT. Trimming removed 6 bases from V and 4 bases from J; junction bases left unmatched: 9. CDR3 nucleotides: TGTGCCAGCAGAACCGGGACAGCCGTTTACAATGAGCAGTTCTTC. It translates to CASRTGTAVYNEQFF.

In its sample, this clonotype was seen many times. The CDR3 sequence: CASSEAYRGSYEQYF. In DNA form, the CDR3 reads TGTGCCAGCAGTGAAGCGTACAGGGGTTCCTACGAGCAGTACTTC. The chain joins TRBV6-1 to TRBJ2-7; 7 bases align to TRBD1. The CDR3 sequence is 15 residues long. V lost 0 bases and J lost 1; bases outside the gene matches: 3. From germline, CDR1 is MNHNS and CDR2 SASEGT.

The chain uses TRBV12-3 or TRBV12-4 and TRBJ1-1, with D possibly TRBD1 on 6 matching bases. CDR3 length: 13 residues. The V and J ends lost 6 bases and 5 bases respectively, with 13 bases between them. The CDR3 DNA sequence: TGTGCCAGCAGACCCACAGGGACGACTGAAGCTTTCTTT. Protein: CASRPTGTTEAFF.